The entry that follows covers one T cell receptor beta chain sequence. What it recognizes is unknown. The data stem from a study of response to subunit inactivated influenza vaccine. Study-level findings and limits: The authors offered the suggestion that each seasonal influenza vaccination recruits few new T cells.

The germline gives CDR1 SGHRS, CDR2 YFSETQ. V was shortened by 6 bases and J by 1 base, with 13 bases between the two germline ends. This CDR3 contains 14 residues. TCRdb re-derived calls from the RT-PCR reads in MiXCR, one entry per CDR3 protein. Among hundreds of thousands of distinct CDR3 sequences listed, roughly 23% were seen once. This material consisted of CD4+ T cells sorted from PBMCs, taken less than 6 days after vaccination. This sequence was found in a man over 45 who received an inactivated influenza vaccine. V and J are TRBV5-1 and TRBJ2-5; tentatively, D is TRBD2 (6 bases). This CDR3 is CASTLLGGQETQYF. The CDR3 DNA follows: TGCGCCAGCACCCTTTTGGGGGGCCAAGAGACCCAGTACTTC.